One and the same sample provided the 26 T cell receptor beta chains below, sequenced in a study of cytomegalovirus exposure and HLA in healthy donors. Produced via immunoSEQ multiplex PCR; TCRdb's table is partial and in-frame only. Of more than 150,000 clones in the sample, roughly 80% were seen once. Material for sequencing was PBMCs. The receptors come from a woman between 18 and 29 years old in good health and CMV-seropositive.

V is TRBV2 and J is TRBJ2-3, with D possibly being TRBD1 (6 bases). This CDR3 is built from 13 residues. V was pared by 10 bases and J by 2 bases, with 13 bases between. The germline V gene has CDR1 SNHLY and CDR2 FYNNEI. The CDR3 sequence is CATLDSPTDTQYF. Written as DNA, the CDR3 is TGTGCCACCTTGGACAGCCCCACAGATACGCAGTATTTT.

This sequence joins TRBV18 and TRBJ2-5; D might be TRBD2 (6 bases). The CDR3 contains 13 residues. V was shortened by 4 bases and J by 5 bases, with 11 bases between the two germline ends. Germline CDR1 and CDR2: KGHSH and LQKENI. CDR3 in amino acids: CASSRGAFETQYF. The CDR3 bases are TGTGCCAGCTCACGCGGGGCCTTTGAGACCCAGTACTTC.

The rearrangement joins TRBV18 to TRBJ2-3; perhaps TRBD1 as D (5 bases). This CDR3 is built from 13 residues. Germline CDR1 KGHSH, CDR2 LQKENI. Trimming took 2 bases from V and 6 from J, leaving 9 bases between them. CDR3 bases: TGTGCCAGCTCACCATCCTGGGGCGATACGCAGTATTTT. Its protein is CASSPSWGDTQYF.

The V and J genes are TRBV6-5 and TRBJ2-2; D unclear. The V and J ends lost 2 bases and 5 bases respectively, with 6 bases between them. This CDR3 spans 13 amino acids. CDR1 MNHEY and CDR2 SVGAGI come from the germline V gene. The CDR3 region has the DNA TGTGCCAGCAGTTACGGGCCGACCGGGGAGCTGTTTTTT. It encodes CASSYGPTGELFF.

This chain connects TRBV27 to TRBJ1-1, with D hard to call. The CDR3 is 15 residues long. Germline V gives CDR1 MNHEY, CDR2 SMNVEV (reference sequence). V shed 0 bases and J shed 5 bases, with 13 bases lying between them. Here the CDR3 reads CASSLSPGSGTEAFF. The DNA for the CDR3 is TGTGCCAGCAGTTTATCGCCTGGATCGGGGACTGAAGCTTTCTTT.

This chain connects TRBV11-2 to TRBJ1-2; a weak D match, TRBD1 (6 bases). From germline, CDR1 is SGHAT and CDR2 FQNNGV. The CDR3 contains 15 residues. Trimming took 8 bases from V and 0 from J, leaving 16 bases between them. The CDR3 bases are TGTGCCAGCCGGGACATACGGCGAGCTAACTATGGCTACACCTTC. Translation: CASRDIRRANYGYTF.

This clone was detected a few times. This chain connects TRBV7-9 to TRBJ2-7, with a tentative D call TRBD2 (5 bases). Deletions cut 5 bases from V and 3 bases from J, with 11 bases between. The CDR3 is 13 residues long. The germline V gene encodes CDR1 SEHNR and CDR2 FQNEAQ (reference sequence). CDR3 residues: CASSLNGLYEQYF. As DNA, the CDR3 is TGTGCCAGCAGCCTGAACGGACTCTACGAGCAGTACTTC.

The chain links TRBV7-2 to TRBJ2-7; tentatively, D is TRBD2 (5 bases). Germline V gene lookup returns CDR1 SGHTA and CDR2 FQGNSA. Trimming took off 1 base at V and 3 bases at J, with 19 bases between the two ends. The CDR3 runs 17 residues. The CDR3 reads CASSLVGGKGFYYEQYF. CDR3 coding DNA: TGTGCCAGCAGCTTAGTAGGAGGAAAGGGTTTTTACTACGAGCAGTACTTC.

This chain uses TRBV18 with TRBJ1-2; the match to TRBD1 covers 7 bases. Germline-derived CDR1 and CDR2 are KGHSH and LQKENI. With V trimmed by 1 base and J by 6 bases, 2 bases remained unmatched. This CDR3 has 13 residues. CDR3 region: CASSPQGANGYTF. In DNA form, the CDR3 reads TGTGCCAGCTCACCACAGGGGGCGAATGGCTACACCTTC.

V is TRBV6-5 and J is TRBJ1-2; no clear D gene. Between the trimmed V and J ends, which lost 3 bases and 0 bases, there was a span of 14 bases. There are 16 residues in the CDR3. The germline CDR1 and CDR2 sequences are MNHEY and SVGAGI. CDR3 sequence: CASSYEETAANYGYTF. The CDR3 bases are TGTGCCAGCAGTTATGAGGAGACGGCCGCTAACTATGGCTACACCTTC.

V gene TRBV4-2 combines with J gene TRBJ1-4; 7 bases are a match to TRBD1. This CDR3 region has 14 residues. Germline V CDR1 and CDR2: LGHNA, YNFKEQ. V trimming: 3 bases; J trimming: 8 bases; junction bases outside the gene matches: 6. The CDR3: CASSQRDSREKLFF. The CDR3 coding sequence is TGTGCCAGCAGCCAGCGGGACAGTCGAGAAAAACTGTTTTTT.

V gene TRBV4-3 combines with J gene TRBJ2-2; 7 bases match TRBD2. The length of the CDR3 is 16 residues. J lost 3 bases, V lost 4 bases, and 8 bases had no gene match. The germline CDR1 and CDR2 sequences are LGHNA and YSLEER. CDR3 nucleotide sequence: TGCGCCAGCAGCCCCGAGGGGAGGGCCCACACCGGGGAGCTGTTTTTT. This gives the protein CASSPEGRAHTGELFF.

V gene TRBV28 combines with J gene TRBJ2-6; perhaps TRBD1 as D (6 bases). The CDR3 has 16 residues. The germline V and J ends were trimmed by 5 bases and 1 base, with 12 bases remaining between them. Germline V CDR1 and CDR2: MDHEN, SYDVKM. In DNA form, the CDR3 reads TGTGCCAGCAGTCCAATTCAGGGGTCTGGGGCCAACGTCCTGACTTTC. Encoded protein: CASSPIQGSGANVLTF. The whole variable domain, filled in from reference TRBV28 and TRBJ2-6, reads DVKVTQSSRYLVKRTGEKVFLECVQDMDHENMFWYRQDPGLGLRLIYFSYDVKMKEKGDIPEGYSVSREKKERFSLILESASTNQTSMYLCASSPIQGSGANVLTFGAGSRLTVL.

V gene TRBV11-3 combines with J gene TRBJ2-2; no firm D call. The V end lost 1 base, the J end lost 1 base, and 7 bases lay between the germline ends. This CDR3 is 15 amino acids long. From germline, CDR1 is SGHNT and CDR2 YENEEA. The CDR3 protein is CASSLGLQNTGELFF. In DNA form, the CDR3 reads TGTGCCAGCAGCTTAGGATTACAGAACACCGGGGAGCTGTTTTTT.

The chain is built from TRBV10-1 and TRBJ2-1, with 7 nucleotides matching TRBD1. CDR1 and CDR2 (germline): WNHNN, SYGVQD (reference sequence). Trimming cost V 6 bases and J 5 bases; bases outside gene matches: 16. The CDR3 spans 17 residues. CDR3 residues: CASSERVTGTVNNEQFF. The CDR3 nucleotides are TGCGCCAGCAGCGAGCGCGTGACCGGGACAGTAAACAATGAGCAGTTCTTC.

This clone was seen a few times. Other DNA variants within this sample encode the same CDR3. The chain recombines TRBV19 with TRBJ1-2; TRBD1 aligns across 8 bases. Germline CDR1 LNHDA, CDR2 SQIVND (reference sequence). The CDR3 sequence is 14 residues long. V was pared by 6 bases and J by 6 bases, with 9 bases of the junction left unmatched. CDR3 sequence (DNA): TGTGCCAGTAGGGCCAGGGGGCGCGAGGATGGCTACACCTTC. This encodes CASRARGREDGYTF.

This sequence joins TRBV10-1 and TRBJ2-7; D ambiguous. Germline CDR1 reads WNHNN; CDR2 reads SYGVQD (reference sequence). V shed 2 bases and J shed 3 bases, with 8 bases lying between them. This CDR3 is 13 amino acids long. This chain's CDR3 is CASSEMGHYEQYF. Written as DNA, the CDR3 is TGCGCCAGCAGTGAGATGGGCCACTACGAGCAGTACTTC.

The chain joins TRBV2 to TRBJ2-5; TRBD2 aligns across 13 bases. The length of the CDR3 is 16 residues. The V segment lost 4 bases and the J segment 1 base; nucleotides outside the gene matches: 3. CDR1 and CDR2 (germline): SNHLY, FYNNEI. The CDR3 here is CASSGGLAGSQETQYF. Written as DNA, the CDR3 is TGTGCCAGCAGTGGGGGACTAGCGGGGAGCCAAGAGACCCAGTACTTC.

In its sample, this clone was seen once. The chain recombines TRBV6-1 with TRBJ2-7; 7 bases agree with TRBD1. Germline CDR1 is MNHNS and CDR2 is SASEGT. CDR3 length: 14 residues. V lost 6 bases and J lost 2; bases outside the gene matches: 7. The CDR3 region is CASSFGDRAYEQYF. The CDR3, as DNA: TGTGCCAGCAGCTTCGGAGACAGGGCCTACGAGCAGTACTTC.

The chain employs TRBV2 and TRBJ1-4, with 8 bases lining up with TRBD1. There are 16 residues in the CDR3. Germline CDR1 is SNHLY and CDR2 is FYNNEI. The J segment lost 8 bases and the V segment lost 6 bases, leaving 14 bases of the junction unmatched. For the CDR3, the DNA is TGTGCCAGCAGACCCACCCCAGGGGGCCGGGGCGAAAAACTGTTTTTT. Its translation is CASRPTPGGRGEKLFF.

The gene calls are TRBV27 and TRBJ1-5, with D unresolved. V lost 6 bases and J lost 4, with 16 bases in between. Per the germline V gene, CDR1 is MNHEY and CDR2 is SMNVEV (reference sequence). The CDR3 is 15 amino acids. The CDR3 nucleotides read TGTGCCAGCAGGGGAGGAGAACACCGGAATCAGCCCCAGCATTTT. Translating it yields CASRGGEHRNQPQHF.

The chain links TRBV11-1 to TRBJ2-5; D might be TRBD2 (5 bases). Looked up from germline, CDR1 is SGHAT and CDR2 is FQDESV (reference sequence). With 4 bases removed from V and 5 bases from J, the gap between germline ends came to 11 bases. This CDR3 has 13 amino acids. CDR3 amino acids: CASSSPPGETQYF. Written as DNA, the CDR3 is TGTGCCAGCAGCTCACCCCCGGGGGAGACCCAGTACTTC.

V usage is TRBV7-6 and J usage is TRBJ1-2; the match to TRBD1 covers 8 bases. The CDR3 is 16 residues long. With 1 base clipped from V and 7 bases from J, the junction kept 11 bases outside the gene matches. Germline-derived CDR1 and CDR2 are SGHVS and FNYEAQ. The CDR3 bases are TGTGCCAGCAGCTTAGGGTTGGCCGACACAGGGGGTGGCTACACCTTC. Translating it yields CASSLGLADTGGGYTF.

The table lists this clone with a few counts. This specimen includes other DNA sequences encoding the same CDR3. The chain uses TRBV2 and TRBJ1-1; the D gene is possibly TRBD1 (5 bases). Trimming pared 6 bases from V and 5 bases from J, leaving 13 bases between. This CDR3 comprises 13 residues. The germline gives CDR1 SNHLY, CDR2 FYNNEI. For the CDR3, the DNA is TGTGCCAGCAGGCTGGGGGGTGAGACTGAAGCTTTCTTT. Translation: CASRLGGETEAFF.

The J gene is TRBJ1-1, the V gene TRBV5-1; 7 bases line up with TRBD1. V dropped 0 bases and J dropped 8; count of bases not matched to a gene: 7. This CDR3 comprises 14 residues. The germline V gene has CDR1 SGHRS and CDR2 YFSETQ. The CDR3 region has the DNA TGCGCCAGCAGCTTGGCCGTGGCAGGGGGAGAAGCTTTCTTT. As protein: CASSLAVAGGEAFF.

V and J are TRBV10-2 and TRBJ2-5, with 15 bases aligning to TRBD2. After removal of 8 bases from V and 0 bases from J, the junction contained 4 bases not matched to a gene. The CDR3 has 16 amino acids. Germline V lookup: CDR1 WSHSY, CDR2 SAAADI. The CDR3, as DNA: TGCGCCAGCGGGACTAGCGGGGGGTACGACCAAGAGACCCAGTACTTC. Translated: CASGTSGGYDQETQYF.